Following are 8 T cell receptor beta chains from one sample sequenced in a study of blood T cells in healthy people across ages. A J-beta primer mix and a sample-barcoded 5' primer were used in a second PCR of about 6 to 12 cycles. TCRdb called the 5' RACE reads again in MiXCR, with one record for every CDR3 protein. The table has some 780,000 distinct CDR3 sequences, roughly 50% seen once. The sample taken for sequencing was blood. These receptors were collected from a man aged 35-49 years in good health.

This clonotype occurred a few times. The chain recombines TRBV7-3 with TRBJ2-1, with D unresolved. The DNA end is more similar to TRBJ2-7, so the J call may be wrong. The CDR3 runs 15 residues. The germline V gene has CDR1 SGHTA and CDR2 FQGTGA. For the CDR3, the DNA is TGTGCCAGCAGCTTAAGGGCTGGTTTAGGGAACGAGCAGTACTTC. The encoded protein is CASSLRAGLGNEQYF.

The J gene is TRBJ2-7, the V gene TRBV7-6; 12 nucleotides align to TRBD2. V was pared by 1 base and J by 1 base, with 17 bases of the junction left unmatched. The CDR3 consists of 21 residues. The V gene's germline CDR1 is SGHVS and CDR2 FNYEAQ. The CDR3 spells CASSLDFPIGTSGSISYEQYF. The CDR3 DNA reads TGTGCCAGCAGCTTAGATTTTCCGATCGGGACTAGCGGGTCTATTTCCTACGAGCAGTACTTC. The full variable domain, with the rest looked up from reference TRBV7-6 and TRBJ2-7, is GAGVSQSPRYKVTKRGQDVALRCDPISGHVSLYWYRQALGQGPEFLTYFNYEAQQDKSGLPNDRFSAERPEGSISTLTIQRTEQRDSAMYRCASSLDFPIGTSGSISYEQYFGPGTRLTVT.

This clonotype was observed a few times. The V and J genes are TRBV9 and TRBJ1-2, with 8 bases that match TRBD1. V dropped 1 base and J dropped 6; count of bases not matched to a gene: 8. CDR1 is SGDLS and CDR2 is YYNGEE in the germline V gene. The CDR3 spans 15 residues. The CDR3 DNA follows: TGTGCCAGCAGCGTACGCCTACAGGGGGTGGATGGCTACACCTTC. This translates into CASSVRLQGVDGYTF.

This chain uses TRBV7-8 with TRBJ2-1; D possibly corresponds to TRBD2 (6 bases). V was clipped by 5 bases and J by 10 bases, with 9 bases between them. Germline assignment: CDR1 SGHVS and CDR2 FQNEAQ. The CDR3 has 11 amino acids. CDR3 nucleotides: TGTGCCAGCAGCCCTGGGAGGGAGCAGTTCTTC. Its translation: CASSPGREQFF.

V is TRBV7-9 and J is TRBJ2-5; 8 bases line up with TRBD1. CDR3 length: 16 amino acids. Germline assignment: CDR1 SEHNR and CDR2 FQNEAQ (reference sequence). V was clipped by 4 bases and J by 4 bases; unmatched bases: 11. The CDR3 DNA sequence: TGTGCCAGCAGCTCGACCGAAACGACAGGGGTAGAGACCCAGTACTTC. Amino acid sequence: CASSSTETTGVETQYF. The full variable domain, completed using reference TRBV7-9 and TRBJ2-5, is DTGVSQNPRHKITKRGQNVTFRCDPISEHNRLYWYRQTLGQGPEFLTYFQNEAQLEKSRLLSDRFSAERPKGSFSTLEIQRTEQGDSAMYLCASSSTETTGVETQYFGPGTRLLVL.

The genes are TRBV6-2 or TRBV6-3 and TRBJ2-4; D not certain. The CDR3 covers 15 residues. CDR1 and CDR2 from the germline V gene are MNHEY and SVGEGT. Between the trimmed V and J ends, which lost 4 bases and 0 bases, there was a span of 10 bases. CDR3 sequence (DNA): TGTGCCAGCAGTTTCCGACTCGGAGCCAAAAACATTCAGTACTTC. Translated: CASSFRLGAKNIQYF.

In this sample, this clonotype turned up many times. The V gene is TRBV7-9, the J gene TRBJ1-1, with a weak D call TRBD1 (5 bases). Trimming left V 2 bases short and J 0 bases short, with 10 bases between. There are 15 residues in the CDR3. Germline loops: CDR1 SEHNR, CDR2 FQNEAQ (reference sequence). The CDR3 nucleotides are TGTGCCAGCAGCTTAATATCAGGGTTGAACACTGAAGCTTTCTTT. This encodes CASSLISGLNTEAFF.

On this clonotype: Germline and junction disagree at one end, which may indicate a read error. The chain carries TRBV7-2 and TRBJ2-1; no definite D call. CDR3 length equals 17 residues. The germline V gene has CDR1 SGHTA and CDR2 FQGNSA. Here the CDR3 reads CASSFDPIRSSYNEQFF. In DNA, the CDR3 is TGCGCCAGCAGCTTCGATCCGATCCGGAGCTCCTACAATGAGCAGTTCTTC.